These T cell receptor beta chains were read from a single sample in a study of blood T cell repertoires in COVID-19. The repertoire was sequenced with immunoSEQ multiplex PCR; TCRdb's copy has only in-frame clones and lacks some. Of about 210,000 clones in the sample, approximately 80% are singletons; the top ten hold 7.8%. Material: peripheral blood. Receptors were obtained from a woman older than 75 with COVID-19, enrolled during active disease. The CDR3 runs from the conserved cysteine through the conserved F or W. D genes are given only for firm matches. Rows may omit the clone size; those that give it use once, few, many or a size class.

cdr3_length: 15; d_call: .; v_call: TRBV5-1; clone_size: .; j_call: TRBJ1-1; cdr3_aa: CASSLWGGGNSEAFF; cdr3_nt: TGCGCCAGCAGCCTTTGGGGGGGCGGTAATTCTGAAGCTTTCTTT
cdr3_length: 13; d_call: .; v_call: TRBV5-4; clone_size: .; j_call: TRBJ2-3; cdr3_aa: CASSDPRADTQYF; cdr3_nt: TGTGCCAGCAGCGACCCCAGGGCAGATACGCAGTATTTT
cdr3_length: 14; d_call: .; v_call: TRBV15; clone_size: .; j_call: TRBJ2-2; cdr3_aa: CATSRVAMSGELFF; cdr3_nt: TGTGCCACCAGCAGAGTAGCGATGTCCGGGGAGCTGTTTTTT
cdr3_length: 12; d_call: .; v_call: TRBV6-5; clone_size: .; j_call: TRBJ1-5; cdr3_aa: CASTISNQPQHF; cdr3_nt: TGTGCCAGCACAATTAGCAATCAGCCCCAGCATTTT
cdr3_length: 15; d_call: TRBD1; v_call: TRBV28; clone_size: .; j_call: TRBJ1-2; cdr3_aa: CASSSTVPGQYGYTF; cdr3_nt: TGTGCCAGCAGTTCCACAGTACCGGGACAGTATGGCTACACCTTC
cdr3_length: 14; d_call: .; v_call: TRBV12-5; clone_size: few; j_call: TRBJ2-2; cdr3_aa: CASGPGLRTGELFF; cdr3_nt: TGTGCTAGTGGTCCCGGACTACGCACCGGGGAGCTGTTTTTT
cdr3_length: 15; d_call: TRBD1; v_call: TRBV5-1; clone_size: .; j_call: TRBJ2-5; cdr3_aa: CASSRAGTGEETQYF; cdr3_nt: TGCGCCAGCAGCCGAGCCGGGACAGGTGAAGAGACCCAGTACTTC
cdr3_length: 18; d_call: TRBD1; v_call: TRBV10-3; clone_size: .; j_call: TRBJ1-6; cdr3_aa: CAISIQGIRSSYNSPLHF; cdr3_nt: TGTGCCATCAGTATACAGGGGATAAGGAGCTCCTATAATTCACCCCTCCACTTT
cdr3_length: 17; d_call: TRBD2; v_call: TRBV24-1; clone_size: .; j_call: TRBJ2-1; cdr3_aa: CATSGISGVSSYNEQFF; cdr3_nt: TGTGCCACCAGTGGCATTAGCGGGGTGAGCTCCTACAATGAGCAGTTCTTC
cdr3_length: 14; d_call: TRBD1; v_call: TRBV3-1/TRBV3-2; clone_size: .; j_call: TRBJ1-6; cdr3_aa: CASSRTGRDSPLHF; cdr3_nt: TGTGCCAGCAGCCGGACAGGGCGAGATTCACCCCTCCACTTT
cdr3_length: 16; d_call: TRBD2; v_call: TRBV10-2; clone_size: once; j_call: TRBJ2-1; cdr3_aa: CASRRTSGGGNNEQFF; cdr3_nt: TGCGCCAGCAGAAGGACTAGCGGGGGGGGAAACAATGAGCAGTTCTTC
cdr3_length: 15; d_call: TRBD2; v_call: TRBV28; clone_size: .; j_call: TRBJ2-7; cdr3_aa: CASTPQREGQGEQYF; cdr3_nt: TGTGCCAGCACTCCCCAGCGGGAGGGCCAGGGTGAGCAGTACTTC
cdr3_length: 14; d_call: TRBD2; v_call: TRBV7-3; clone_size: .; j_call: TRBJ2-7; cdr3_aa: CASSQPGLAGEQYF; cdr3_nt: TGTGCCAGCAGCCAACCGGGACTAGCAGGCGAGCAGTACTTC
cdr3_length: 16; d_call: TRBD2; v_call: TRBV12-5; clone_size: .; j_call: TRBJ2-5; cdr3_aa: CASGPGEAGVQETQYF; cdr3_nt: TGTGCTAGTGGCCCCGGTGAAGCGGGGGTTCAAGAGACCCAGTACTTC
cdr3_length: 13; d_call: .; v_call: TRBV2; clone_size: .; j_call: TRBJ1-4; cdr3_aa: CASRREFDEKLFF; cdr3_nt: TGTGCCAGCAGGCGGGAGTTTGACGAAAAACTGTTTTTT
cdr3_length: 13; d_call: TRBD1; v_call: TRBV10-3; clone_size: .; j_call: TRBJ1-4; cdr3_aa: CAAGQGANEKLFF; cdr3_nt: TGTGCCGCCGGACAGGGGGCTAATGAAAAACTGTTTTTT
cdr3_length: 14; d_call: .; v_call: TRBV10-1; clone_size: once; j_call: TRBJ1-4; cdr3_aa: CASSAGQSNEKLFF; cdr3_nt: TGCGCCAGCAGTGCCGGACAGAGCAATGAAAAACTGTTTTTT
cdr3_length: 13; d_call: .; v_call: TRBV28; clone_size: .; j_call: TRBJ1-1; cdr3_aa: CASRGGASTEAFF; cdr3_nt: TGTGCCAGCAGGGGGGGTGCGAGCACTGAAGCTTTCTTT
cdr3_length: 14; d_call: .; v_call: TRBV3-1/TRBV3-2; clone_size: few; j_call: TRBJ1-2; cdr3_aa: CASSQFGLGGQNTF; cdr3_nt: TGTGCCAGCAGCCAATTTGGTTTGGGTGGGCAGAACACCTTC
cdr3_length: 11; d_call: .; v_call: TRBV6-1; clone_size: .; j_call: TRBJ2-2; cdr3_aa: CASSPAGELFF; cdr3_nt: TGTGCCAGCAGTCCAGCCGGGGAGCTGTTTTTT
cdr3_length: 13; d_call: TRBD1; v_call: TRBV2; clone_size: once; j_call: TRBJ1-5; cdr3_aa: CATHDRGNQPQHF; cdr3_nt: TGTGCCACACACGACAGGGGGAATCAGCCCCAGCATTTT
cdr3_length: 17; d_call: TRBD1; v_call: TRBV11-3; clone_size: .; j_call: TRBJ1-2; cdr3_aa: CASIPPDRGPTNYGYTF; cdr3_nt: TGTGCCAGCATCCCTCCGGACAGGGGGCCCACAAACTATGGCTACACCTTC
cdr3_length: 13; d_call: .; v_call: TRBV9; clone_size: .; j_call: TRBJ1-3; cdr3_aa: CASGEGSGNTIYF; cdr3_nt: TGTGCCAGCGGGGAGGGGTCTGGAAACACCATATATTTT
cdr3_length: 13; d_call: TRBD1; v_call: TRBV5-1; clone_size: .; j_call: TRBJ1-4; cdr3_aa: CASSGTENEKLFF; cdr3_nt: TGCGCCAGCAGCGGGACAGAAAATGAAAAACTGTTTTTT
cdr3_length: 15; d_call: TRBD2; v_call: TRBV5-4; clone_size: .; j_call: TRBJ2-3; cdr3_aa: CASSFGGASTDTQYF; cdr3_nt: TGTGCCAGCAGCTTCGGGGGGGCGAGCACAGATACGCAGTATTTT
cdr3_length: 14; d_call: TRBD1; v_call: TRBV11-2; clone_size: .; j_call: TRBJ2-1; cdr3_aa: CASSFGTGSNEQFF; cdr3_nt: TGTGCCAGCAGCTTCGGGACAGGGTCCAATGAGCAGTTCTTC
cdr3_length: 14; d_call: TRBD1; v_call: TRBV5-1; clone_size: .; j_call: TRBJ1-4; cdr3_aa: CASRPGQGGEKLFF; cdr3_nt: TGCGCCAGCAGACCGGGACAGGGCGGCGAAAAACTGTTTTTT
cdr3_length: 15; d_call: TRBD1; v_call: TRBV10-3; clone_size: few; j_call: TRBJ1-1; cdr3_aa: CAIAPGQVGMTEAFF; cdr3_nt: TGTGCCATTGCACCGGGACAGGTCGGTATGACTGAAGCTTTCTTT
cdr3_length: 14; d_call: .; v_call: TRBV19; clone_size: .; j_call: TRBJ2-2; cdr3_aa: CASRGVRYTGELFF; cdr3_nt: TGTGCCAGTAGGGGAGTGAGATACACCGGGGAGCTGTTTTTT
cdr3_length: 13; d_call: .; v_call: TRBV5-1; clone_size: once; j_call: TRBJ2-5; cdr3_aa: CASTSSGMETQYF; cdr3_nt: TGCGCCAGCACCAGCTCGGGTATGGAGACCCAGTACTTC
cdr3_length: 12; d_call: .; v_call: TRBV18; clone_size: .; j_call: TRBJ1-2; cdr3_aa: CASSRGPLGYTF; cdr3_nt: TGTGCCAGCTCAAGGGGCCCGTTGGGCTACACCTTC
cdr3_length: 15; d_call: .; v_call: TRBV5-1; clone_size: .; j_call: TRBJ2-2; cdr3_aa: CATGTGHQNTGELFF; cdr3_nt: TGCGCCACTGGCACGGGACACCAGAACACCGGGGAGCTGTTTTTT
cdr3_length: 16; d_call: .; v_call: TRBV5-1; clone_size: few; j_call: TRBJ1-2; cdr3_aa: CASILDPGVPNYGYTF; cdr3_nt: TGCGCCAGCATCCTAGACCCGGGGGTTCCTAACTATGGCTACACCTTC
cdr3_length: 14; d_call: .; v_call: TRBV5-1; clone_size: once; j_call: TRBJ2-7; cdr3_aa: CASSLGQHLDEQYF; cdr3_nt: TGCGCCAGCAGCTTAGGACAGCACCTCGACGAGCAGTACTTC
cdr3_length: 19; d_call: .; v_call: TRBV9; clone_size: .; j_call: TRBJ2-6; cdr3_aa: CASSSLPVPQVPGANVLTF; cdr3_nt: TGTGCCAGCAGCTCCCTCCCGGTCCCCCAAGTACCTGGGGCCAACGTCCTGACTTTC
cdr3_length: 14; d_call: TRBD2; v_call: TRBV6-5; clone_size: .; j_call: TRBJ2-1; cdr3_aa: CASSRLARHNEQFF; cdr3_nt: TGTGCCAGCAGCCGACTAGCGAGGCACAATGAGCAGTTCTTC
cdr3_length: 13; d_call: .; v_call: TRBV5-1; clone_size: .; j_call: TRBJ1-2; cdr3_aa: CASAGVPRVGYTF; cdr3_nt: TGCGCCAGCGCAGGGGTCCCCCGGGTAGGCTACACCTTC
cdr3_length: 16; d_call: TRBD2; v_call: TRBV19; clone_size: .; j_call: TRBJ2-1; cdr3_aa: CASTPRLAGGSNEQFF; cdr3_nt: TGTGCCAGTACCCCACGACTAGCGGGGGGCTCCAATGAGCAGTTCTTC
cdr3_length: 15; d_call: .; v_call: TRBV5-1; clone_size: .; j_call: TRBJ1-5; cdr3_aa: CASSLGQGSNQPQHF; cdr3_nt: TGCGCCAGCAGCTTGGGGCAGGGAAGCAATCAGCCCCAGCATTTT
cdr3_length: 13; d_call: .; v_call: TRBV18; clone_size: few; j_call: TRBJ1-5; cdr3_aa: CASSPGTNQPQHF; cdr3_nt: TGTGCCAGCTCCCCAGGGACAAATCAGCCCCAGCATTTT
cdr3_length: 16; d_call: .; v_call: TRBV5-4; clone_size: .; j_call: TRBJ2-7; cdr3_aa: CASSPGLQQPSYEQYF; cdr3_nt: TGTGCCAGCAGTCCGGGACTGCAACAACCCTCCTACGAGCAGTACTTC
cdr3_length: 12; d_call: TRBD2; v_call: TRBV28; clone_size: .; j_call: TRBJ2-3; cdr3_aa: CASRVLAGSQYF; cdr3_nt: TGTGCCAGCAGGGTACTAGCGGGGTCCCAGTATTTT